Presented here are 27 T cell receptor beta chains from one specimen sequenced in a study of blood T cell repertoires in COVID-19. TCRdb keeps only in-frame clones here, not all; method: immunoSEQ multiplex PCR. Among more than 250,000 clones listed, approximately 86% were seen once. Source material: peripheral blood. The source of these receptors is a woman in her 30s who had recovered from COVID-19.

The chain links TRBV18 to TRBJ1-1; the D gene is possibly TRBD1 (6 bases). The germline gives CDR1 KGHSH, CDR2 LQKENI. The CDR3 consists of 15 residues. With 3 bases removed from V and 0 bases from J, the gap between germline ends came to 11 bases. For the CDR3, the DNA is TGTGCCAGCTCACCTTCGGGGGGCATGAACACTGAAGCTTTCTTT. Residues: CASSPSGGMNTEAFF.

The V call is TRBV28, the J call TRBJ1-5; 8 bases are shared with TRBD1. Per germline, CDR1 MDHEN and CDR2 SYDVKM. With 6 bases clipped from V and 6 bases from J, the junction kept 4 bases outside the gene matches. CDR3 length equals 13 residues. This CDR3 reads CASRPGGVQPQHF. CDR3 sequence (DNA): TGTGCCAGCAGACCAGGGGGCGTTCAGCCCCAGCATTTT.

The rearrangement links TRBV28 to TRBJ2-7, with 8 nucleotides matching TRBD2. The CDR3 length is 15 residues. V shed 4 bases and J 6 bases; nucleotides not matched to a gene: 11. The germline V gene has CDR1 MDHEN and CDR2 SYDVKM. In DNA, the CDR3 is TGTGCCAGCAGTTCCCCCGGCCGCGGGAGGAGCGAGCAGTACTTC. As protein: CASSSPGRGRSEQYF.

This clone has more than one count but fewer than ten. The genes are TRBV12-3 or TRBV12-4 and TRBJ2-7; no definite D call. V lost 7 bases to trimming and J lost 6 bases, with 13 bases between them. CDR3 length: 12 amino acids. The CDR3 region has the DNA TGTGCCAGCACCCATGGTGTCGGCGAGCAGTACTTC. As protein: CASTHGVGEQYF.

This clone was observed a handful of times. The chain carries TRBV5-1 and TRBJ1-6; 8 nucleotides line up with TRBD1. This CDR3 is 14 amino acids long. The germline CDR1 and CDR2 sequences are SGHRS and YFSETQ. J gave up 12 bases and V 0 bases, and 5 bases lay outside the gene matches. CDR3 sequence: CASSLVDREGPLHF. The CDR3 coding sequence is TGCGCCAGCAGCTTGGTGGACAGGGAAGGACCCCTCCACTTT.

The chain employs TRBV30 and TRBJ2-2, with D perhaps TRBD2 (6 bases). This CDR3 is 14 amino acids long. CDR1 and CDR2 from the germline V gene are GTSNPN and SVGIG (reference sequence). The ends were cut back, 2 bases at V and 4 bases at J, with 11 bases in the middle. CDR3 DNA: TGTGCCTGGAGTTGGGCGGGGCCCACCGGGGAGCTGTTTTTT. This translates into CAWSWAGPTGELFF.

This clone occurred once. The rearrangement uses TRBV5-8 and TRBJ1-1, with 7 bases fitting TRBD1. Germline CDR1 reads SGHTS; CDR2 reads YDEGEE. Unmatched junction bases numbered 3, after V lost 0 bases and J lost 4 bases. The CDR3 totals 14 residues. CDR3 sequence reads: CASSLGQGFTEAFF. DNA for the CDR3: TGTGCCAGCAGCTTGGGACAGGGCTTCACTGAAGCTTTCTTT.

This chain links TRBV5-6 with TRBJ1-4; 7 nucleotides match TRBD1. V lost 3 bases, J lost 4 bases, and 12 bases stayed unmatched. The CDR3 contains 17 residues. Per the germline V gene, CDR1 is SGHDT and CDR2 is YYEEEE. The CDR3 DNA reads TGTGCCAGCAGCTCCCCCGACCGGACAGGTTTTAATGAAAAACTGTTTTTT. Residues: CASSSPDRTGFNEKLFF.

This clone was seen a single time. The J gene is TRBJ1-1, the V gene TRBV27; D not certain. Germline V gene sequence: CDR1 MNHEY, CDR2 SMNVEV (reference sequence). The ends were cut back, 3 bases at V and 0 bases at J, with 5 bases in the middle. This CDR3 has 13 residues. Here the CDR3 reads CASSLSVNTEAFF. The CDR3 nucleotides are TGTGCCAGCAGTTTGTCTGTGAACACTGAAGCTTTCTTT.

The CDR3 here is CASSQASGIEQFF. Written as DNA, the CDR3 is TGTGCCAGCAGCCAAGCTAGCGGGATTGAGCAGTTCTTC. This chain connects TRBV3-1 (or the pseudogene TRBV3-2) to TRBJ2-1; 9 nucleotides align to TRBD2. V was pared by 1 base and J by 9 bases, with 1 base of the junction left unmatched. Germline V gives CDR1 LGHDT, CDR2 YNNKEL (reference sequence). The CDR3 has 13 residues.

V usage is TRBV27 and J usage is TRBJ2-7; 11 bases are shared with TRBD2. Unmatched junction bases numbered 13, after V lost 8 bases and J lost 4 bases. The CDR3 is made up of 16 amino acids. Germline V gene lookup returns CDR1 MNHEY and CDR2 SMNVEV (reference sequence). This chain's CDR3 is CASRRLAGGGQYEQYF. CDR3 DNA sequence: TGTGCCAGCCGAAGGCTAGCGGGAGGCGGACAATACGAGCAGTACTTC.

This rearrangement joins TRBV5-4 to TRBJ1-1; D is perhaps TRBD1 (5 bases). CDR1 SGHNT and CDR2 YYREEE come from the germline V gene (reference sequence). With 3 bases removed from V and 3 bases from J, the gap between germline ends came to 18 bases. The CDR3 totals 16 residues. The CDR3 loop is CASSSPRGGGDTEAFF. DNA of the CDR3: TGTGCCAGCAGCTCGCCCCGGGGGGGTGGGGACACTGAAGCTTTCTTT.

For the CDR3, the DNA is TGCAGTGCTAGAGAGGCACGGGAACTGTTTTTT. Protein product: CSAREARELFF. The genes are TRBV20-1 and TRBJ1-4; D is undetermined. Germline lookup yields CDR1 DFQATT and CDR2 SNEGSKA (reference sequence). The CDR3 contains 11 residues. The V gene lost 0 bases and the J gene lost 12 bases, with 8 bases spanning the gap.

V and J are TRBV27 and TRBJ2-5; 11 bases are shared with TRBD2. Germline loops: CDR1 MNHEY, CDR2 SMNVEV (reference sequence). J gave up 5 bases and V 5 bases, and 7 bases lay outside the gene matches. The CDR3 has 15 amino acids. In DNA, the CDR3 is TGTGCCAGCAGTCCCCTAGCGGGGGGCGGGGAGACCCAGTACTTC. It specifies CASSPLAGGGETQYF.

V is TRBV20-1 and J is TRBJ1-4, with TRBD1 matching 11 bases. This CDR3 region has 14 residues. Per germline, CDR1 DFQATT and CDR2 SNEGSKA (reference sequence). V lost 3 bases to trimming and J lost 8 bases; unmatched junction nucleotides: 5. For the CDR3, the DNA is TGCAGTGCTAGTAACCGGGACAGGGGGGAAAAACTGTTTTTT. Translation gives CSASNRDRGEKLFF.

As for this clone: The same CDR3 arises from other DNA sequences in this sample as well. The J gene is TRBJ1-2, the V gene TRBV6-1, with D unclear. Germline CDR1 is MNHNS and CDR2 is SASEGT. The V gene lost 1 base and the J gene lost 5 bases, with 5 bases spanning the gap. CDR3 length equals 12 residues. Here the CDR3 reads CASSEVSYGYTF. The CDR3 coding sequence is TGTGCCAGCAGTGAAGTTAGTTATGGCTACACCTTC.

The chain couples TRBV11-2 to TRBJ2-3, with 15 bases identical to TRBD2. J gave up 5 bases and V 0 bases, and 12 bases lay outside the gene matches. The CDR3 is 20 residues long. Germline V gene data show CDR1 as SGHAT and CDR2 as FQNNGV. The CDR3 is CASSLEALGTSGGPLDTQYF. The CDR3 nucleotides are TGTGCCAGCAGCTTAGAGGCCCTTGGGACTAGCGGGGGGCCGTTAGATACGCAGTATTTT.

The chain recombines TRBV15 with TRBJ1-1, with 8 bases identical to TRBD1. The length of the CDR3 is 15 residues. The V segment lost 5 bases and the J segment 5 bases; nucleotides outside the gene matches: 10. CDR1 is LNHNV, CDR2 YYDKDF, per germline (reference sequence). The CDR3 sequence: CATSFEQGGRTEAFF. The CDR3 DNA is TGTGCCACCAGCTTCGAACAGGGGGGAAGGACTGAAGCTTTCTTT.

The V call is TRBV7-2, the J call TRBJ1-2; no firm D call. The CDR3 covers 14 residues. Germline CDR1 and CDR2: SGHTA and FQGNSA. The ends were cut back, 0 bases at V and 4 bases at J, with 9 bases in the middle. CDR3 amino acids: CASSLALASYGYTF. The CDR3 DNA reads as TGTGCCAGCAGCTTAGCCCTTGCGAGCTATGGCTACACCTTC.

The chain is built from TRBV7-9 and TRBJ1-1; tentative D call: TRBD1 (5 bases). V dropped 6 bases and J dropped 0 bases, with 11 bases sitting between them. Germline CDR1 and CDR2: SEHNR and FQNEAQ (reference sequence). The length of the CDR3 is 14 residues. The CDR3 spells CASSLRVLNTEAFF. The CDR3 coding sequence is TGTGCCAGCAGTCTCAGGGTCCTGAACACTGAAGCTTTCTTT.

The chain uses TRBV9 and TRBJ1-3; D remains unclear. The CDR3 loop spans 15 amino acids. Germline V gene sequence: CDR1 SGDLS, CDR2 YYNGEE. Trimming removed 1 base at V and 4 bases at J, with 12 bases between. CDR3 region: CASSVREGEGNTIYF. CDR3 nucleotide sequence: TGTGCCAGCAGCGTACGGGAGGGTGAGGGAAACACCATATATTTT.

The CDR3 loop is CASSYWRGFTDTQYF. In DNA form, the CDR3 reads TGTGCCAGCAGTTACTGGCGGGGTTTCACAGATACGCAGTATTTT. This chain uses TRBV6-5 with TRBJ2-3, with D possibly being TRBD2 (6 bases). Germline V gene data show CDR1 as MNHEY and CDR2 as SVGAGI. V lost 1 base, J lost 2 bases, and 10 bases lay in between. The length of the CDR3 is 15 residues.

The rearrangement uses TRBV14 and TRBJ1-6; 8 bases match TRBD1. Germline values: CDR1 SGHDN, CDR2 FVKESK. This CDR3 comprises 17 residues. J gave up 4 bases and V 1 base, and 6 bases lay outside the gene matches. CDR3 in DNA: TGTGCCAGCAGCCAAGGCCCAGGGGGCCAGTATAATTCACCCCTCCACTTT. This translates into CASSQGPGGQYNSPLHF.

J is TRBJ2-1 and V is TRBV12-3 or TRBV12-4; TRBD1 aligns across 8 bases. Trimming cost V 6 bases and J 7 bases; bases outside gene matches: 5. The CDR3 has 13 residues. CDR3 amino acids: CASRHDRGNEQFF. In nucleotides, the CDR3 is TGTGCCAGCAGACATGACAGGGGAAATGAGCAGTTCTTC.

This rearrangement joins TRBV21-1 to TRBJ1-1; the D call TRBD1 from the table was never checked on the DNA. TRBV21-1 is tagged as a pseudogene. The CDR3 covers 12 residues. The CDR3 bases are TGTGCCAGCAGCGGGGCCAGGGGTGCAGCTTTCTTT. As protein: CASSGARGAAFF.

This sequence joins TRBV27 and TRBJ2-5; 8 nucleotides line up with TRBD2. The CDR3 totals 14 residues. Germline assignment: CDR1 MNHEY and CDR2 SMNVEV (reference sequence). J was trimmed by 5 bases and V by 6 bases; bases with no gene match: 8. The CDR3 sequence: CASSPGLARETQYF. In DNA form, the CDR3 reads TGTGCCAGCAGCCCAGGACTAGCACGGGAGACCCAGTACTTC.

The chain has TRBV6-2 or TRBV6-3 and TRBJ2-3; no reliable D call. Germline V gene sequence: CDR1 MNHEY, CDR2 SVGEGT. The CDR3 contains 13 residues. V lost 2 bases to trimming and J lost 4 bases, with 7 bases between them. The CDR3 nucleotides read TGTGCCAGCAGTTACGGAGCTGCAGATACGCAGTATTTT. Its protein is CASSYGAADTQYF.